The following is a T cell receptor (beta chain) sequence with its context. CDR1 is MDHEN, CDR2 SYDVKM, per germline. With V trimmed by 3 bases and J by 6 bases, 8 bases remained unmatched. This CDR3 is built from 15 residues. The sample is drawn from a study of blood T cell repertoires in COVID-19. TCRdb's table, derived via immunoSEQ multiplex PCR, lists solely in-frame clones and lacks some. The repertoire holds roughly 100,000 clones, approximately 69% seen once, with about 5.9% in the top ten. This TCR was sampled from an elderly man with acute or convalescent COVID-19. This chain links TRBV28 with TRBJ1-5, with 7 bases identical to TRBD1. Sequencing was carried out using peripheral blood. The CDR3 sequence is CASSLSSGQSQPQHF. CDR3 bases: TGTGCCAGCAGTTTGTCATCGGGACAGAGTCAGCCCCAGCATTTT.